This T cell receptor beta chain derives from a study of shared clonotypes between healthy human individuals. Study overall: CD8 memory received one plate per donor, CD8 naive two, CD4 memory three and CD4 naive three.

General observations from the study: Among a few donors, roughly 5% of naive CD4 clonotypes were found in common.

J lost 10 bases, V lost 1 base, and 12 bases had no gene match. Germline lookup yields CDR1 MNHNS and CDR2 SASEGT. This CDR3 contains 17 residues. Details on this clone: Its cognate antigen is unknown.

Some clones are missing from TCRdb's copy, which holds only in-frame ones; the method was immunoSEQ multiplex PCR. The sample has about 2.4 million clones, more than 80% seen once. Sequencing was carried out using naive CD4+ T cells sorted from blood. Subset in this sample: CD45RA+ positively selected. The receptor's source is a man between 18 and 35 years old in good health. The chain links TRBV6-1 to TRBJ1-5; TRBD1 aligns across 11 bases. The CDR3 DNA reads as TGTGCCAGCAGTGAAGACTGGACAGGGGGCGCCTCGCTACCCCAGCATTTT. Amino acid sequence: CASSEDWTGGASLPQHF.